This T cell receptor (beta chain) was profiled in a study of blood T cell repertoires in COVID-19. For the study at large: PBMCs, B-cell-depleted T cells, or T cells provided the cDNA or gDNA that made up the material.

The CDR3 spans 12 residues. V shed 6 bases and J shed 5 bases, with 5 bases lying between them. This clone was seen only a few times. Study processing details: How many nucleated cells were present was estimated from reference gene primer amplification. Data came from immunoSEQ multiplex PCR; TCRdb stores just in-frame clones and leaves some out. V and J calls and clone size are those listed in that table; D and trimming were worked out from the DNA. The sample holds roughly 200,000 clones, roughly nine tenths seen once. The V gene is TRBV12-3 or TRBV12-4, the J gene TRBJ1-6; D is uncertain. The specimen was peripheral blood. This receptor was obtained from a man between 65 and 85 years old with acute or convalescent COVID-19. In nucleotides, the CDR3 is TGTGCCAGCAGAACTAATAATTCACCCCTCCACTTT. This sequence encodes CASRTNNSPLHF.